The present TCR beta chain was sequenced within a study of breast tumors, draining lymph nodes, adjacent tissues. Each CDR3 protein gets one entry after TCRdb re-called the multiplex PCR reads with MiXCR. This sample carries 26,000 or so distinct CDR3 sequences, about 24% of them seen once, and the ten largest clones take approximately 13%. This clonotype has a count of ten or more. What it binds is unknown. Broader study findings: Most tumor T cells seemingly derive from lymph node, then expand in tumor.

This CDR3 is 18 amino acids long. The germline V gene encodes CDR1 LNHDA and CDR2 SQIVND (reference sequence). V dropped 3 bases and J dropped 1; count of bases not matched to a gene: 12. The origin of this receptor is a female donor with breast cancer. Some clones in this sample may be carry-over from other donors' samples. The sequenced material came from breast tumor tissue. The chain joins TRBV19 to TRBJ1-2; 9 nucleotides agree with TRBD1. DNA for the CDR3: TGTGCCAGTAGTATCTACGGACAGGGGATAGGTGGTAACTATGGCTACACCTTC. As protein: CASSIYGQGIGGNYGYTF.